This TCR beta chain appears in the sequencing data of a study of T cell responses to AZD1222 COVID-19 vaccine. Germline V gene sequence: CDR1 SGHNT, CDR2 YYREEE (reference sequence). V was trimmed by 2 bases and J by 0 bases, leaving 12 bases between them. This CDR3 region has 16 residues. To note about this clone: Antigen unknown.

The analysis combined second doses at about 4 or about 12 weeks. Profiled with immunoSEQ multiplex PCR; TCRdb holds only in-frame clones, not every one. The sample consists of roughly 140,000 clones, roughly nine tenths of them appearing once. Overall study results and limits: All repertoire sampling was performed exclusively after the peak T cell response. The donor group comprised mostly white British people and more females; the analysis possibly underestimated clonal diversity. Reportedly, nearly half of unique spike TCRs recognized epitopes outside B.1.351/B.1.1.7 mutations.

The J gene is TRBJ2-1, the V gene TRBV5-4; maybe TRBD2 (7 bases). The sequences come from peripheral blood, collected 28 days after the second AZD1222 dose. The sequence derives from an adult who received the AZD1222 COVID-19 vaccine. The CDR3 sequence: CASSFAGAGSYNEQFF. The CDR3 DNA is TGTGCCAGCAGCTTCGCGGGGGCCGGCTCCTACAATGAGCAGTTCTTC.